Listed here are 21 T cell receptor beta chains from one sample, sequenced in a study of vaccination and CD4 T cells after COVID-19. Stated treatment: approximately nine-day PBMC culture with coronavirus spike peptide pools or control peptides (ViraFEST assay). For these receptors, no antigen is known. Oncomine TCR Beta short-read sequencing was applied to DNA from cultured CD4+ T cells. TCRdb itself ran the PCR reads through MiXCR, one entry per CDR3 protein. The sample carries roughly 11,000 distinct CDR3 sequences, under 50% recorded once. The sample comprised CD4+ T cells from blood, cultured in vitro. These receptors all stem from a human donor who had recovered from COVID-19.

This chain connects TRBV18 to TRBJ2-3; TRBD1 agrees at 12 bases. Germline lookup yields CDR1 KGHSH and CDR2 LQKENI. J was trimmed by 10 bases and V by 3 bases; bases with no gene match: 8. The CDR3 loop spans 15 amino acids. The CDR3 DNA follows: TGTGCCAGCTCACCCCCCGGGACAGGGGGCAATCCGCAGTATTTT. Translated, it gives CASSPPGTGGNPQYF.

In this sample, this clonotype turned up once. The V gene is TRBV20-1, the J gene TRBJ2-1; 10 bases line up with TRBD2. J gave up 4 bases and V 1 base, and 7 bases lay outside the gene matches. This CDR3 comprises 16 residues. Germline V CDR1 and CDR2: DFQATT, SNEGSKA (reference sequence). In DNA, the CDR3 is TGCAGTGCTAGAGTCTCGGCTAGCGGGAGATACAATGAGCAGTTCTTC. It specifies CSARVSASGRYNEQFF.

The sample holds one count of this clonotype. The V gene is TRBV6-1, the J gene TRBJ2-2; D not resolved. Between the trimmed V and J ends, which lost 7 bases and 5 bases, there was a span of 14 bases. Germline V lookup: CDR1 MNHNS, CDR2 SASEGT. This CDR3 has 14 amino acids. The CDR3 loop reads CASIRDLGTGELFF. The CDR3 nucleotides are TGTGCCAGCATTAGGGATCTTGGGACCGGGGAGCTGTTTTTT.

CDR3 amino acids: CASSLLGQADSNHYNEQFF. For the CDR3, the DNA is TGTGCCAGCAGTCTCCTGGGACAGGCCGACTCTAACCACTACAATGAGCAGTTCTTC. The V call is TRBV27, the J call TRBJ2-1, with 8 bases lining up with TRBD1. Germline loops: CDR1 MNHEY, CDR2 SMNVEV (reference sequence). V lost 5 bases and J lost 3; bases outside the gene matches: 18. This CDR3 is 19 amino acids long.

V and J are TRBV5-5 and TRBJ1-3; the D is unclear. The CDR3 consists of 15 residues. The V and J ends lost 2 bases and 0 bases respectively, with 9 bases between them. Germline V gene lookup returns CDR1 SGHKS and CDR2 YYEKEE (reference sequence). CDR3 coding DNA: TGTGCCAGCAGCTTATGGGATAGCTCTGGAAACACCATATATTTT. Protein product: CASSLWDSSGNTIYF.

The chain recombines TRBV5-5 with TRBJ1-6; 9 nucleotides line up with TRBD1. V was pared by 4 bases and J by 10 bases, with 9 bases of the junction left unmatched. The CDR3 extends over 15 amino acids. Germline lookup yields CDR1 SGHKS and CDR2 YYEKEE (reference sequence). For the CDR3, the DNA is TGTGCCAGCAGCCAATACAGGGGGCTCGGATCACCCCTCCACTTT. Its protein is CASSQYRGLGSPLHF.

Only a few counts were recorded for this clonotype. The chain employs TRBV20-1 and TRBJ1-5; D gene ambiguous. Germline lookup yields CDR1 DFQATT and CDR2 SNEGSKA (reference sequence). V lost 2 bases to trimming and J lost 1 base, with 9 bases between them. CDR3 length equals 14 residues. The CDR3 region is CSARRLQSNQPQHF. The CDR3 coding sequence is TGCAGTGCTAGACGCCTCCAGAGCAATCAGCCCCAGCATTTT.

The chain carries TRBV14 and TRBJ2-1; D unresolved. Trimming removed 4 bases at V and 0 bases at J, with 13 bases between. Germline loops: CDR1 SGHDN, CDR2 FVKESK. The CDR3 has 16 amino acids. CDR3 protein: CASSPRPGPSYNEQFF. CDR3 DNA: TGTGCCAGCAGCCCCCGCCCAGGACCCTCCTACAATGAGCAGTTCTTC.

In this sample, this clonotype turned up a few times. The genes are TRBV6-2 or TRBV6-3 and TRBJ2-6; TRBD1 aligns across 11 bases. Germline CDR1 and CDR2: MNHEY and SVGEGT. CDR3 size: 16 residues. The J segment lost 1 base and the V segment lost 10 bases, leaving 6 bases of the junction unmatched. The CDR3 region is CATGTGGRSGANVLTF. Here the CDR3 DNA reads TGTGCCACCGGGACAGGGGGTCGGTCTGGGGCCAACGTCCTGACTTTC.

In its sample, this clonotype was seen a few times. The DNA of the CDR3 is TGTGCCAGCAGCGCGCACGGGAATGAGCAGTTCTTC. Translated, it gives CASSAHGNEQFF. The chain joins TRBV5-4 to TRBJ2-1; D remains unclear. Germline CDR1 reads SGHNT; CDR2 reads YYREEE (reference sequence). This CDR3 spans 12 amino acids. Trimming removed 4 bases at V and 7 bases at J, with 9 bases between.

This CDR3 is CASSPRDSSGNTIYF. CDR3 bases: TGTGCCAGCTCACCACGGGACAGCTCTGGAAACACCATATATTTT. The gene calls are TRBV18 and TRBJ1-3; TRBD1 matches at 7 bases. CDR1 is KGHSH, CDR2 LQKENI, per germline. The CDR3 length is 15 residues. The J segment lost 0 bases and the V segment lost 1 base, leaving 0 bases of the junction unmatched. Full variable domain (outside the CDR3, taken from reference TRBV18 and TRBJ1-3): NAGVMQNPRHLVRRRGQEARLRCSPMKGHSHVYWYRQLPEEGLKFMVYLQKENIIDESGMPKERFSAEFPKEGPSILRIQQVVRGDSAAYFCASSPRDSSGNTIYFGEGSWLTVV.

This clonotype was observed a few times. V is TRBV21-1 and J is TRBJ1-2; TRBD1 is the table's D call and was not checked against the DNA. TRBV21-1 is flagged as a pseudogene. The CDR3 runs 15 residues. Here the CDR3 reads CASSESGGADYGYTF. The CDR3 bases are TGTGCCAGCAGCGAGTCAGGGGGCGCGGACTATGGCTACACCTTC.

This chain joins TRBV24-1 and TRBJ2-1; 11 bases line up with TRBD1. The J segment lost 8 bases and the V segment lost 7 bases, leaving 9 bases of the junction unmatched. The CDR3 is made up of 15 amino acids. The germline V gene encodes CDR1 KGHDR and CDR2 SFDVKD. CDR3 residues: CATSPGQGAPYEQFF. The CDR3 coding sequence is TGTGCCACCAGCCCTGGACAGGGGGCGCCTTATGAGCAGTTCTTC.

Here the CDR3 reads CASSSGQGAQGNTIYF. The DNA for the CDR3 is TGTGCCAGCAGCTCGGGTCAGGGGGCACAAGGAAACACCATATATTTT. This rearrangement joins TRBV7-9 to TRBJ1-3; 8 nucleotides match TRBD1. The germline V gene encodes CDR1 SEHNR and CDR2 FQNEAQ (reference sequence). Trimming at V came to 4 bases and at J to 4 bases, leaving 9 bases not matched to a gene. The CDR3 sequence is 16 residues long.

CDR3 coding DNA: TGTGCCAGCTCCGGACAGGGGAACACCGGGGAGCTGTTTTTT. Translation: CASSGQGNTGELFF. The chain employs TRBV21-1 and TRBJ2-2; no DNA check was done on the table's D call, TRBD1. TRBV21-1 is deemed a pseudogene. The CDR3 has 14 amino acids.

The DNA of the CDR3 is TGTGCCACCAGCAGGAAACAGGGGGCGACTAGGGCTGGCTACACCTTC. Translated: CATSRKQGATRAGYTF. The chain has TRBV15 and TRBJ1-2; 9 bases fit TRBD1. After removal of 3 bases from V and 7 bases from J, the junction contained 12 bases not matched to a gene. CDR1 is LNHNV and CDR2 is YYDKDF in the germline V gene (reference sequence). This CDR3 contains 16 residues.

CDR3 amino acids: CASSIGGGRQETQYF. DNA of the CDR3: TGTGCCAGTAGTATAGGGGGAGGGAGGCAAGAGACCCAGTACTTC. The V gene is TRBV19, the J gene TRBJ2-5; 7 bases fit TRBD2. The CDR3 loop spans 15 amino acids. V trimming: 1 base; J trimming: 2 bases; junction bases outside the gene matches: 4. The germline V gene has CDR1 LNHDA and CDR2 SQIVND (reference sequence).

This chain connects TRBV12-3 or TRBV12-4 to TRBJ1-1, with D perhaps TRBD1 (6 bases). The CDR3 runs to 14 residues. Trimming stripped 6 bases from V and 5 bases from J, with 16 bases between. CDR3 sequence (DNA): TGTGCCAGCAGAGGGGGGGGATCAGGAACTGAAGCTTTCTTT. The encoded protein is CASRGGGSGTEAFF.

The J gene is TRBJ1-1, the V gene TRBV6-4; D is perhaps TRBD1 (5 bases). The ends were cut back, 6 bases at V and 0 bases at J, with 14 bases in the middle. Germline V lookup: CDR1 MRHNA, CDR2 SNTAGT. The CDR3 totals 15 residues. The CDR3 sequence: CASRDTGGMNTEAFF. The CDR3 bases are TGTGCCAGCAGGGACACGGGCGGCATGAACACTGAAGCTTTCTTT.

This clonotype appeared a few times. V is TRBV19 and J is TRBJ1-2; perhaps TRBD1 as D (5 bases). CDR3 length: 17 residues. Germline-derived CDR1 and CDR2 are LNHDA and SQIVND (reference sequence). The V end lost 0 bases, the J end lost 3 bases, and 17 bases lay between the germline ends. CDR3 sequence: CASSIDLRGTGDYGYTF. The CDR3 DNA reads TGTGCCAGTAGTATAGACCTTCGGGGGACGGGGGACTATGGCTACACCTTC.

This chain joins TRBV9 and TRBJ1-6; D is undetermined. This CDR3 has 15 amino acids. Per the germline V gene, CDR1 is SGDLS and CDR2 is YYNGEE. Trimming pared 0 bases from V and 5 bases from J, leaving 9 bases between. The CDR3 nucleotides are TGTGCCAGCAGCGTAGGCAGTAGTAATAATTCACCCCTCCACTTT. It yields the protein CASSVGSSNNSPLHF.